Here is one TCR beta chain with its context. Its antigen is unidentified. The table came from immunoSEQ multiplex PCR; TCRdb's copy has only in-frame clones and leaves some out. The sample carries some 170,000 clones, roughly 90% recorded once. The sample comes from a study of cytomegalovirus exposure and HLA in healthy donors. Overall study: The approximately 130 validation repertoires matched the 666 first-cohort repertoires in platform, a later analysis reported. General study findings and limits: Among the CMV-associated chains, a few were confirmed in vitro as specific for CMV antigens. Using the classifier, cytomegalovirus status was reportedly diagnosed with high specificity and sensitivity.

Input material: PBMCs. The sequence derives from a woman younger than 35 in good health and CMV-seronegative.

CDR3 in DNA: TGCGCCAGCAGCCACATAACAGGGGAAGACGAGCAGTACTTC. Its protein is CASSHITGEDEQYF. The rearrangement links TRBV4-1 to TRBJ2-7, with 7 positions matching TRBD1. V dropped 3 bases and J dropped 5; count of bases not matched to a gene: 7. The germline V gene encodes CDR1 MGHRA and CDR2 YSYEKL. The CDR3 is made up of 14 amino acids.